Listed below are T cell receptor beta chains from one sample, sequenced in a study of CXCR3-negative and CXCR3-positive naive CD8 T cells. TCRdb re-called the 5' RACE reads, yielding one record per CDR3 amino acid sequence without DNA. The sample shows around 63,000 distinct CDR3 sequences, and around 5% sits with its ten largest clones. Sequencing was done on a sample of naive CXCR3+ CD8+ T cells from blood. The receptors were gathered from a human donor in good health. Some clones in this sample may be carry-over from other donors' samples. CDR3s include the opening cysteine and the closing phenylalanine or tryptophan. The order of the fields is V gene, J gene, CDR3 protein.

TRBV5-1	TRBJ2-3	CASGAFEPPSTDTQYF
TRBV27	TRBJ1-2	CASKLGQNYGYTF
TRBV4-1	TRBJ2-2	CASSHPPTGPLNTGELFF
TRBV19	TRBJ2-7	CASSMAGATYEQYF
TRBV6-6	TRBJ2-5	CASKPTSGKETQYF
TRBV5-1	TRBJ2-7	CASSLYGSLAGGTYEQYF
TRBV29-1	TRBJ2-2	CSVVRVTGELFF
TRBV6-4	TRBJ2-3	CASSDSTMSGDTQYF
TRBV4-1	TRBJ1-6	CASSQEGGNSPLHF
TRBV29-1	TRBJ2-1	CSVPRGNEQFF
TRBV29-1	TRBJ2-5	CSVVLAGDSQETQYF
TRBV10-3	TRBJ2-7	CAISDKTGSNEQYF
TRBV13	TRBJ1-2	CASSLQGANYGYTF
TRBV4-3	TRBJ2-7	CASSQDPGLNYEQYF
TRBV4-3	TRBJ2-3	CASSQDEASSSGGYTQYF
TRBV6-2/TRBV6-3	TRBJ1-2	CASSSGGYGYTF
TRBV19	TRBJ2-7	CASSIGRGTYEQYF
TRBV6-4	TRBJ2-2	CASSDHRATGELFF
TRBV11-1	TRBJ2-1	CASRDLGEQFF
TRBV7-6	TRBJ1-6	CASSSTVGGISPLHF
TRBV20-1	TRBJ2-5	CSARDPVPLAGGPQETQYF
TRBV4-3	TRBJ2-7	CASSPSNGLAYEQYF
TRBV5-1	TRBJ2-7	CASSVEESYEQYF
TRBV6-2/TRBV6-3	TRBJ2-1	CASSYRLNEQFF
TRBV6-6	TRBJ2-1	CASRADRIHYNEQFF
TRBV20-1	TRBJ1-2	CSARTGLVYGYTF
TRBV7-9	TRBJ2-6	CASSPRSRNSGANVLTF
TRBV18	TRBJ2-7	CASSPPGLAAYEQYF
TRBV28	TRBJ1-3	CASSILQGSSGNTIYF
TRBV7-2	TRBJ2-7	CASSQRGASEQYF
TRBV9	TRBJ2-1	CASSVPGYEQFF
TRBV29-1	TRBJ2-5	CSVGGSYQETQYF
TRBV15	TRBJ1-1	CATSRDQRGSEAFF
TRBV21-1	TRBJ2-2	CASSKAQRGNGELFF
TRBV20-1	TRBJ2-3	CSAWIAGTDTQYF
TRBV29-1	TRBJ2-5	CSVSGPLGETQYF
TRBV20-1	TRBJ2-5	CSARDGPPASGGQETQYF